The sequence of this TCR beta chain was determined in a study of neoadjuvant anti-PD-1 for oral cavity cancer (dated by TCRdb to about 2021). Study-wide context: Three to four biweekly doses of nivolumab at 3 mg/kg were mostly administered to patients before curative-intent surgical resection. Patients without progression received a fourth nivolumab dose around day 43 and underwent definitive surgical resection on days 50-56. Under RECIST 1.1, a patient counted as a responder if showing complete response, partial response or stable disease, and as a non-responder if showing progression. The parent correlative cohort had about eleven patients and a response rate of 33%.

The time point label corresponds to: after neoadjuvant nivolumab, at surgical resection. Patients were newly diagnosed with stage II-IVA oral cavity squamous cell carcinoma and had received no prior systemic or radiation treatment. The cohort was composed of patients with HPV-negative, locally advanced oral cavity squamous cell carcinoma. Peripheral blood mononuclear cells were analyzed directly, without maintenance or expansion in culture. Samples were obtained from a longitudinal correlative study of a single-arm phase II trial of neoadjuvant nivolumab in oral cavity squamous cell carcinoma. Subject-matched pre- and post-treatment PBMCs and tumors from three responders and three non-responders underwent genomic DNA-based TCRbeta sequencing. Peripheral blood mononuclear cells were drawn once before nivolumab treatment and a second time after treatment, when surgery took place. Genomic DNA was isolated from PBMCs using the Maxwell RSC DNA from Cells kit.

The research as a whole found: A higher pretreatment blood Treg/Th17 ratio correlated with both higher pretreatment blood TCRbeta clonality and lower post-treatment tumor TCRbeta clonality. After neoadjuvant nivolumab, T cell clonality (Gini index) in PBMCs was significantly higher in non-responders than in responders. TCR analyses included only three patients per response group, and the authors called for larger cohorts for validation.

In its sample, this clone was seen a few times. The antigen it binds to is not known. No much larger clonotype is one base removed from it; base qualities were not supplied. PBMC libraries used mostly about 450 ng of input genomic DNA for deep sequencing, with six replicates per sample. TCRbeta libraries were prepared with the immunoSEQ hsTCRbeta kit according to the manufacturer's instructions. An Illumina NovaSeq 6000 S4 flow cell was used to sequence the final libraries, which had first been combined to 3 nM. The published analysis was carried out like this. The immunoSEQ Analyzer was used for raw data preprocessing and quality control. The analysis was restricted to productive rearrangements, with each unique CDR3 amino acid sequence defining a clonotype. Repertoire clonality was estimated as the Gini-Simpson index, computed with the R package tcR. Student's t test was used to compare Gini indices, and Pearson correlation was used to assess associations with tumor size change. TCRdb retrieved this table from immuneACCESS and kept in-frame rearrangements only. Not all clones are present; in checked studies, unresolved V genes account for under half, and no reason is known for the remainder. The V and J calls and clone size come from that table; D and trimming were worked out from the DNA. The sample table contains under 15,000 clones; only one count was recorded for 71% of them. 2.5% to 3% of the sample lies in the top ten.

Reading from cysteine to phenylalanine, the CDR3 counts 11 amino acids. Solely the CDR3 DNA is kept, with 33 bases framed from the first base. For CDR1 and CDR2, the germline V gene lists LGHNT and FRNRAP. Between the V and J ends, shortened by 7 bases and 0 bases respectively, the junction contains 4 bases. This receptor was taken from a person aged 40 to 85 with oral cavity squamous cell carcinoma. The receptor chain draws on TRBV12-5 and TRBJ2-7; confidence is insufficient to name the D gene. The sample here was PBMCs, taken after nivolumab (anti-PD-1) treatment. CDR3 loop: CASVLSYEQYF. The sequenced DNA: TGTGCTAGTGTCCTCTCCTACGAGCAGTACTTC.